These 28 T cell receptor beta chains came from one sample sequenced in a study of T cell repertoires in aging, cancer and after chemotherapy. Amplification of TCR beta used genomic DNA extracted from peripheral blood. Rearranged V-D-J TRB sequences were amplified with a mixed TRB-A/B primer pool. Each CDR3 protein gets one entry after TCRdb re-called the multiplex PCR reads with MiXCR. The sample contains around 17,000 distinct CDR3 sequences, approximately 46% of which appear only once. The sample was blood. Receptors were obtained from a human donor in good health.

Remarks on this clonotype: One end of the junction varies from germline; a read error may be responsible. The J gene is TRBJ1-2, the V gene TRBV19; 9 bases map to TRBD1. CDR1 is LNHDA, CDR2 SQIVND, per germline (reference sequence). The CDR3 totals 16 residues. The CDR3, as DNA: TGTGCCAGTAGTATGAATGGAGGACAGGGGCTTGACGGCTACGCCTTC. Amino acids: CASSMNGGQGLDGYAF.

The genes are TRBV5-1 and TRBJ2-7; D may be TRBD2 (5 bases). The V end was cut by 3 bases, the J end by 1 base, with 17 bases between. The germline V gene has CDR1 SGHRS and CDR2 YFSETQ. CDR3 length equals 16 residues. The chain's CDR3 is CASSSRTSRASYEQYF. CDR3 in DNA: TGCGCCAGCAGCTCCCGGACTTCTAGGGCGTCCTACGAGCAGTACTTC.

This chain uses TRBV5-6 with TRBJ2-7; TRBD2 matches 11 bases. The CDR3 has 19 amino acids. Germline trimming cut 7 bases from V and 0 bases from J; bases unmatched to any gene: 18. Germline V gene lookup returns CDR1 SGHDT and CDR2 YYEEEE. Here the CDR3 DNA reads TGTGCCAGCTACCTTAGCCCAGGGGCTAGCGGGAGGACCTCCTACGAGCAGTACTTC. It yields the protein CASYLSPGASGRTSYEQYF.

The chain uses TRBV5-5 and TRBJ1-1; perhaps TRBD1 as D (5 bases). The CDR3 is 16 residues long. V was trimmed by 4 bases and J by 0 bases, leaving 16 bases between them. Germline lookup yields CDR1 SGHKS and CDR2 YYEKEE (reference sequence). This CDR3 reads CASSPPGRQMNTEAFF. In DNA form, the CDR3 reads TGTGCCAGCAGCCCCCCCGGGAGACAGATGAACACTGAAGCTTTCTTT.

The gene calls are TRBV6-5 and TRBJ2-7; TRBD1 agrees at 9 bases. The CDR3 is 19 amino acids. V trimming: 2 bases; J trimming: 1 base; junction bases outside the gene matches: 15. From germline, CDR1 is MNHEY and CDR2 SVGAGI. The CDR3 reads CASSYRPPGTGRDSYEQYF. As DNA, the CDR3 is TGTGCCAGCAGTTACCGACCCCCGGGGACAGGGAGGGATTCCTACGAGCAGTACTTC.

Turning to this clonotype: Germline and junction disagree at one end, which may indicate a read error. J is TRBJ2-2 and V is TRBV24-1, with a possible D match to TRBD2 (5 bases). Germline CDR1 and CDR2: KGHDR and SFDVKD. The CDR3 extends over 15 amino acids. The CDR3 reads CATSDLPANTGELFF. The DNA of the CDR3 is TGTGCCACCAGTGATTTGCCGGCGAACACCGGGGAACTGTTTTTT.

V gene TRBV5-3 combines with J gene TRBJ2-3; TRBD2 agrees at 14 bases. TRBV5-3 is classed as an ORF, of uncertain function. The V gene end was trimmed by 8 bases and the J gene end by 3 bases; junction bases not matched to a gene: 11. There are 17 residues in the CDR3. The CDR3 here is CASSLVGTSGRTDTQYF. In nucleotides, the CDR3 is TGTGCCAGCAGCCTGGTCGGGACTAGCGGGAGAACAGATACGCAGTATTTT.

This chain links TRBV29-1 with TRBJ2-1; D might be TRBD2 (6 bases). The V gene lost 5 bases and the J gene lost 10 bases, with 24 bases spanning the gap. Germline V gene sequence: CDR1 SQVTM, CDR2 ANQGSEA. The CDR3 length is 15 residues. In nucleotides, the CDR3 is TGCAGCGTTCCCCCCTTGGGGGAGGAGGCTTGGGAGCAGTTCTTC. Residues: CSVPPLGEEAWEQFF.

The J gene is TRBJ2-7, the V gene TRBV18, with D unclear. The V gene's germline CDR1 is KGHSH and CDR2 LQKENI. V dropped 3 bases and J dropped 4 bases, with 10 bases sitting between them. The CDR3 consists of 13 residues. CDR3 in DNA: TGTGCCAGCTCACCCCTGGGCGGTTACGAGCAGTACTTC. Translating gives CASSPLGGYEQYF.

The V call is TRBV19, the J call TRBJ2-7; D is tentatively TRBD1 or TRBD2 (6 bases each). Trimming stripped 4 bases from V and 3 bases from J, with 10 bases between. Germline CDR1 and CDR2: LNHDA and SQIVND (reference sequence). The CDR3 length is 13 residues. Here the CDR3 reads CASSKQGLYEQYF. CDR3 bases: TGTGCCAGTAGTAAACAGGGACTCTACGAGCAGTACTTC.

There are a few counts of this clonotype. The V gene is TRBV27, the J gene TRBJ2-3, with TRBD2 identical over 8 bases. V trimming: 6 bases; J trimming: 2 bases; junction bases outside the gene matches: 7. Germline V lookup: CDR1 MNHEY, CDR2 SMNVEV (reference sequence). The CDR3 is 15 amino acids. The CDR3 sequence: CASSLLAEFTDTQYF. The CDR3 DNA sequence: TGTGCCAGCAGCCTACTAGCGGAGTTCACAGATACGCAGTATTTT.

The chain is built from TRBV5-1 and TRBJ1-1; the match to TRBD1 covers 10 bases. J was trimmed by 0 bases and V by 3 bases; bases with no gene match: 5. This CDR3 contains 16 residues. Looked up from germline, CDR1 is SGHRS and CDR2 is YFSETQ. CDR3 region: CASSSLTGGLNTEAFF. The CDR3 nucleotides are TGCGCCAGCAGCTCCCTGACAGGGGGCCTGAACACTGAAGCTTTCTTT.

This clonotype appeared a single time. The CDR3 loop reads CASSEGLAGVYEQFF. The CDR3 nucleotides are TGTGCCAGCAGTGAGGGACTAGCGGGAGTATATGAGCAGTTCTTC. The rearrangement uses TRBV6-1 and TRBJ2-1; 14 bases are a match to TRBD2. Germline CDR1 reads MNHNS; CDR2 reads SASEGT. Germline trimming cut 3 bases from V and 8 bases from J; bases unmatched to any gene: 3. This CDR3 comprises 15 residues.

The V gene is TRBV19, the J gene TRBJ1-4, with D perhaps matching TRBD1 (5 bases). Trimming cost V 1 base and J 12 bases, with 12 bases left between them. The germline CDR1 and CDR2 sequences are LNHDA and SQIVND (reference sequence). This CDR3 has 13 amino acids. The CDR3 here is CASSIVPGRELFF. CDR3 nucleotide sequence: TGTGCCAGTAGTATAGTCCCAGGGCGCGAACTGTTTTTT.

CDR3 loop: CASSRQDNSPLHF. In DNA, the CDR3 is TGTGCCAGCAGCCGACAGGATAATTCACCCCTCCACTTT. The chain couples TRBV12-3 or TRBV12-4 to TRBJ1-6, with D possibly matching TRBD1 (6 bases). The CDR3 spans 13 residues. Deletions cut 6 bases from V and 5 bases from J, with 8 bases between.

The J gene is TRBJ2-6, the V gene TRBV18, with D unresolved. This CDR3 comprises 15 residues. Trimming pared 2 bases from V and 5 bases from J, leaving 10 bases between. CDR1 is KGHSH, CDR2 LQKENI, per germline. This CDR3 is CASSPLSSRANVLTF. The CDR3 DNA is TGTGCCAGCTCACCATTATCGTCGAGGGCCAACGTCCTGACTTTC.

This rearrangement joins TRBV5-4 to TRBJ2-7, with D tentatively TRBD1 (5 bases). V was trimmed by 2 bases and J by 10 bases, leaving 19 bases between them. This CDR3 has 14 amino acids. Germline V gene data show CDR1 as SGHNT and CDR2 as YYREEE (reference sequence). The CDR3 DNA reads as TGTGCCAGCAGCTTCGGACAACAAACCGAAGTCCAGTACTTC. It specifies CASSFGQQTEVQYF.

This clonotype was counted only a few times. The chain combines TRBV6-6 with TRBJ2-5; 14 bases line up with TRBD2. After removal of 6 bases from V and 2 bases from J, the junction contained 8 bases not matched to a gene. Germline V gives CDR1 MNHNY, CDR2 SVGAGI (reference sequence). This CDR3 has 17 residues. CDR3 nucleotide sequence: TGTGCCAGCAGACCGGGACTAGCGGGAGAATGGCAAGAGACCCAGTACTTC. It specifies CASRPGLAGEWQETQYF.

V usage is TRBV5-4 and J usage is TRBJ2-1; TRBD1 aligns across 9 bases. Germline loops: CDR1 SGHNT, CDR2 YYREEE (reference sequence). With 2 bases clipped from V and 2 bases from J, the junction kept 2 bases outside the gene matches. The CDR3 is made up of 15 amino acids. For the CDR3, the DNA is TGTGCCAGCAGCTTTACAGGGGGCGCCTACAATGAGCAGTTCTTC. Translated, it gives CASSFTGGAYNEQFF.

The chain couples TRBV7-9 to TRBJ2-7; 7 nucleotides match TRBD1. Germline-derived CDR1 and CDR2 are SEHNR and FQNEAQ (reference sequence). The CDR3 runs 15 residues. The ends lost 5 bases at V and 0 bases at J; junction bases unmatched: 7. Here the CDR3 DNA reads TGTGCCAGCAGCAAGCCGGGACAGATCTCCTACGAGCAGTACTTC. Translated: CASSKPGQISYEQYF.

The chain uses TRBV18 and TRBJ2-6, with D unresolved. There are 14 residues in the CDR3. Deletions cut 3 bases from V and 0 bases from J, with 3 bases between. CDR1 is KGHSH, CDR2 LQKENI, per germline. The CDR3 nucleotides are TGTGCCAGCTCACCTTCCTCTGGGGCCAACGTCCTGACTTTC. It codes for CASSPSSGANVLTF.

This clonotype has only one observation. A much larger clone differs by one base, so this may be a read error. The chain combines TRBV29-1 with TRBJ2-7; D gene uncertain. CDR3 length: 11 residues. Germline CDR1 reads SQVTM; CDR2 reads ANQGSEA. The CDR3 sequence: CSVRTVYDQYF. CDR3 coding DNA: TGCAGCGTTCGGACGGTTTACGATCAGTACTTC.

This chain connects TRBV5-1 to TRBJ1-4, with no clear D. Trimming shortened V by 4 bases and J by 4 bases, and 11 bases separated the two germline ends. Germline CDR1 SGHRS, CDR2 YFSETQ. The CDR3 sequence is 14 residues long. CDR3 region: CASSPNGFNEKLFF. CDR3 DNA sequence: TGCGCCAGCAGCCCGAATGGCTTTAATGAAAAACTGTTTTTT.

The V gene is TRBV15, the J gene TRBJ2-1, with D uncertain. V shed 6 bases and J shed 1 base, with 16 bases lying between them. The CDR3 covers 16 residues. Looked up from germline, CDR1 is LNHNV and CDR2 is YYDKDF (reference sequence). DNA of the CDR3: TGTGCCACCAGGATGACTGGGGAACGGTCCTACAATGAGCAGTTCTTC. Translated, it gives CATRMTGERSYNEQFF.

CDR3 region: CASRRAGGEFNEQFF. The CDR3 DNA reads as TGTGCCAGCAGGAGAGCGGGAGGGGAATTTAATGAGCAGTTCTTC. This chain uses TRBV12-3 or TRBV12-4 with TRBJ2-1; 10 bases match TRBD2. The CDR3 sequence is 15 residues long. The V segment lost 6 bases and the J segment 7 bases; nucleotides outside the gene matches: 9.

The chain has TRBV6-1 and TRBJ2-1, with TRBD1 matching over 9 bases. Germline values: CDR1 MNHNS, CDR2 SASEGT. V was clipped by 11 bases and J by 9 bases; unmatched bases: 14. The CDR3 contains 14 residues. The CDR3 loop is CALRPGQGAGEQFF. CDR3 nucleotides: TGTGCCCTCCGGCCGGGACAGGGAGCGGGTGAGCAGTTCTTC.

The chain uses TRBV29-1 and TRBJ1-2; D unclear. Germline assignment: CDR1 SQVTM and CDR2 ANQGSEA. The CDR3 covers 11 residues. The V end was cut by 7 bases, the J end by 4 bases, with 10 bases between. The CDR3, as DNA: TGCAGCGCGAGGTCCCTCTATGGCTACACCTTC. Translated, it gives CSARSLYGYTF.

The gene calls are TRBV6-5 and TRBJ2-3; no clear D. The CDR3 length is 13 residues. Germline CDR1 is MNHEY and CDR2 is SVGAGI. V dropped 4 bases and J dropped 3 bases, with 8 bases sitting between them. The CDR3 loop reads CASSLGRTDTQYF. DNA for the CDR3: TGTGCCAGCAGTTTAGGCAGAACAGATACGCAGTATTTT.